These T cell receptor beta chains were read from a single sample in a study of cytomegalovirus exposure and HLA in healthy donors. Repertoires were generated with immunoSEQ multiplex PCR, while TCRdb's copy carries only in-frame clones and drops some. This table holds 50,000 to 55,000 clones. Sequencing input: PBMCs. These receptors all come from a woman in her fifties or sixties in good health and CMV-seropositive. The CDR3 runs from the conserved cysteine through the conserved F or W. Fields, in order: V gene, CDR3 protein.

>TRBV25-1
CASSDPLSDTQYF
>TRBV6-1
CASSRGQGLGSPLHF
>TRBV6-5
CASKSSGGGYGYTF
>TRBV5-6
CASSWGQGNEQYF
>TRBV10-3
CAISESLTGGTNTEAFF
>TRBV28
CASSSPVGGNTEAFF
>TRBV10-2
CASSEWGRGATYEQYF
>TRBV11-3
CASSLGTGRTEAFF
>TRBV9
CASSRLGQPVLGELFF
>TRBV11-3
CASNPGQGLYEQYF
>TRBV6-1
CASSVSGVGTEAFF
>TRBV6-5
CASSYRGREGVGYTF
>TRBV13
CASSSPVEPKNIQYF
>TRBV11-3
CASSLRAQGNYGYTF
>TRBV6-1
CASRGGTGGYEQYF
>TRBV6-5
CASRVGGSGNTIYF
>TRBV7-6
CASSRPPGNEGPQHF
>TRBV27
CVSHAGQGYWTEAFF
>TRBV29-1
CSVEVGGNYGYTF
>TRBV18
CASSPLTGAGNTIYF
>TRBV19
CASTPWGGAGELFF
>TRBV6-5
CASSYPTGVSDQPQHF
>TRBV28
CASSPLGGTNTEAFF